This T cell receptor (beta chain) was documented in a study of early stage breast cancer tumors. Study at large: Most invasive tumors, about 80% of the 16, were ER+/PR+/HER2-. Invasive lobular carcinomas made up about 35% of the 12 ER+/PR+/HER2- tumors.

Germline CDR1 MNHEY, CDR2 SMNVEV (reference sequence). With 8 bases removed from V and 6 bases from J, the gap between germline ends came to 11 bases. This CDR3 spans 12 amino acids. Each sample had two DNA replicates, approximately 0.52 ug blood or about 1.4 ug tissue. The assay was immunoSEQ multiplex PCR, and TCRdb's table has in-frame clones only and misses some. The sample gives approximately 6,400 clones, around 78% of which show up once; around a tenth is in the top ten. Sufficient DNA from normal breast often required about 95-330 mg tissue. What was sequenced was normal breast tissue next to the tumor. This receptor was identified in a person aged 65 to 85 with breast cancer. J is TRBJ1-5 and V is TRBV27; D is unclear. The CDR3 DNA follows: TGTGCCAGCCAAAGGTCAGGTCAGCCCCAGCATTTT. It is translated as CASQRSGQPQHF.